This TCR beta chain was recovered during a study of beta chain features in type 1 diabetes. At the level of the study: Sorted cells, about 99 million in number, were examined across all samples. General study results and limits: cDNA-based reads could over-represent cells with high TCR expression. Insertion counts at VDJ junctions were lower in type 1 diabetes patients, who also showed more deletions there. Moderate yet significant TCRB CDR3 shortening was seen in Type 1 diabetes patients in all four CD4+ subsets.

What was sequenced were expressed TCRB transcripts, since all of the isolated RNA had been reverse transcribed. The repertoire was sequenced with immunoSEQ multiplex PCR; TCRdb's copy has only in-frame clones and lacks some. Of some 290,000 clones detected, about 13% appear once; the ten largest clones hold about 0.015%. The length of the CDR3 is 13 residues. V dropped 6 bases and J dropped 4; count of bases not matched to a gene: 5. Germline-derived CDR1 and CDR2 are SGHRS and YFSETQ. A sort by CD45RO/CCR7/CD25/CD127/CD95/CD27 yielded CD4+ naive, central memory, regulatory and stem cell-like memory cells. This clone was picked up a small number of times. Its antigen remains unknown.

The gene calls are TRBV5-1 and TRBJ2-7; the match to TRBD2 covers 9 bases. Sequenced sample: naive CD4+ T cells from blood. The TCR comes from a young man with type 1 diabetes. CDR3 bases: TGCGCCAGCAATCGCGGGGGGGCGTACGAGCAGTACTTC. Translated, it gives CASNRGGAYEQYF.